This T cell receptor beta chain was profiled in a study of T cells in tumors after PD-1 blockade. The data were produced by immunoSEQ multiplex PCR, yet TCRdb's version contains in-frame clones alone and is incomplete. This sample carries some 25,000 clones, roughly 82% of them seen once, and the ten largest clones take roughly 12%. There are 15 residues in the CDR3. Germline loops: CDR1 MNHEY, CDR2 SMNVEV (reference sequence). V was clipped by 2 bases and J by 7 bases; unmatched bases: 5. V is TRBV27 and J is TRBJ1-6; TRBD1 agrees at 7 bases. The sequencing used PBMCs, collected after anti-PD-1 treatment. The receptor's source is a human donor with basal cell carcinoma. The CDR3 nucleotides are TGTGCCAGCAGTTTAGACAGGGCTGGGAATTCACCCCTCCACTTT. Translating gives CASSLDRAGNSPLHF.